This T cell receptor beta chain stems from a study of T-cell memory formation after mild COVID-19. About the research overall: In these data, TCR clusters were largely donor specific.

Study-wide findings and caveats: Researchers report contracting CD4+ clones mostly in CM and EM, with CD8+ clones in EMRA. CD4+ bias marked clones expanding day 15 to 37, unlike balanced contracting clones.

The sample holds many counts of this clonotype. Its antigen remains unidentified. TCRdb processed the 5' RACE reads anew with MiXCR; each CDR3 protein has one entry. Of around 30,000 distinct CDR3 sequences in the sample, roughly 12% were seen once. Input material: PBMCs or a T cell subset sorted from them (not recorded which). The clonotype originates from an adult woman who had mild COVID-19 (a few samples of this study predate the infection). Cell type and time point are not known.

The CDR3 DNA reads TGTGCCAGCAGCTTACCAGGACTAGCGGGCTACAATGAGCAGTTCTTC. Its protein product is CASSLPGLAGYNEQFF. The V gene is TRBV11-2, the J gene TRBJ2-1; TRBD2 matches 11 bases. This CDR3 spans 16 amino acids. Germline loops: CDR1 SGHAT, CDR2 FQNNGV. V shed 2 bases, J shed 3 bases, and the junction held 3 bases outside the gene matches.